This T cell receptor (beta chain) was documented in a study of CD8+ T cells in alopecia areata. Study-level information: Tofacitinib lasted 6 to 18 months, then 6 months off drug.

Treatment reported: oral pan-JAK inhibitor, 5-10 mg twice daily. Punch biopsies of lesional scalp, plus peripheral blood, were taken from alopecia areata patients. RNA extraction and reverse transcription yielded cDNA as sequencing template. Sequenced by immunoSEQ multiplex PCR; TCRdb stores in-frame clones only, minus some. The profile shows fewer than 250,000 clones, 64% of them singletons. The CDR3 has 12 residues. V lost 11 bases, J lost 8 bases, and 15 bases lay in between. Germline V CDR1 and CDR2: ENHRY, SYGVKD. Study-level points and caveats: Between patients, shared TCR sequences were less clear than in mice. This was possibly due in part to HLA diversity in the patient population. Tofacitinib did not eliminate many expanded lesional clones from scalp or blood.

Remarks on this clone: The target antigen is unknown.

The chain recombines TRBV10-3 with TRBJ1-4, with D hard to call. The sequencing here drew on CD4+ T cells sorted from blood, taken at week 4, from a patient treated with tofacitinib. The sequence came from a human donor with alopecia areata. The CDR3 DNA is TGTGCCGTGGAGGGCCAGGAAGAAAAACTGTTTTTT. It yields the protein CAVEGQEEKLFF.